The 29 T cell receptor beta chains below were found in one sample sequenced in a study of cytomegalovirus exposure and HLA in healthy donors. In the PCR, 60 Vbeta and 13 Jbeta primers were used. Measured with immunoSEQ multiplex PCR; TCRdb has only the in-frame clones, and not every one. The table records around 120,000 clones, over 60% of them present only once. The sample comprised PBMCs. Receptors originate from a woman in her 40s in good health and CMV-seropositive.

The V and J genes are TRBV19 and TRBJ1-4; unclear D gene. V was shortened by 8 bases and J by 8 bases, with 21 bases between the two germline ends. CDR1 LNHDA and CDR2 SQIVND come from the germline V gene (reference sequence). The CDR3 sequence is 15 residues long. The CDR3 nucleotides are TGTGCCAGTGGTGCGAGAATGAGAGGCGGGGAAAAACTGTTTTTT. This gives the protein CASGARMRGGEKLFF.

This chain uses TRBV5-6 with TRBJ2-1; perhaps TRBD2 as D (5 bases). Trimming pared 7 bases from V and 7 bases from J, leaving 18 bases between. Germline V gives CDR1 SGHDT, CDR2 YYEEEE. The CDR3 has 14 amino acids. CDR3 sequence reads: CASGGDGRANEQFF. DNA of the CDR3: TGTGCCAGCGGAGGCGATGGACGCGCTAATGAGCAGTTCTTC.

This clone was found once. This chain connects TRBV6-5 to TRBJ2-7; tentative D call: TRBD2 (5 bases). The CDR3 sequence is 13 residues long. Germline CDR1 and CDR2: MNHEY and SVGAGI. Trimming removed 2 bases from V and 5 bases from J, with 10 bases in between. Written as DNA, the CDR3 is TGTGCCAGCAGTTACCCCGGGGAGAACGAGCAGTACTTC. This translates into CASSYPGENEQYF.

This rearrangement joins TRBV4-1 to TRBJ2-7; no definite D call. The CDR3 length is 16 residues. Germline V gene lookup returns CDR1 MGHRA and CDR2 YSYEKL. The V and J ends lost 0 bases and 0 bases respectively, with 12 bases between them. The CDR3 here is CASSQEETLSSYEQYF. CDR3 coding DNA: TGCGCCAGCAGCCAAGAGGAGACTTTAAGCTCCTACGAGCAGTACTTC.

The rearrangement links TRBV6-5 to TRBJ1-2; 8 bases line up with TRBD1. CDR3 size: 14 residues. Per the germline V gene, CDR1 is MNHEY and CDR2 is SVGAGI. Germline trimming cut 5 bases from V and 2 bases from J; bases unmatched to any gene: 4. The CDR3 loop is CASSDRTGNYGYTF. CDR3 nucleotide sequence: TGTGCCAGCAGTGACCGGACAGGGAACTATGGCTACACCTTC.

The chain recombines TRBV7-9 with TRBJ1-3, with D possibly being TRBD1 (5 bases). Trimming stripped 3 bases from V and 0 bases from J, with 12 bases between. The CDR3 contains 16 residues. Germline V gives CDR1 SEHNR, CDR2 FQNEAQ (reference sequence). The CDR3 DNA follows: TGTGCCAGCAGCTTGCTCAGGGATCTCTCTGGAAACACCATATATTTT. It encodes CASSLLRDLSGNTIYF.

This clone was seen a single time. The V gene is TRBV11-2, the J gene TRBJ1-1; D gene ambiguous. CDR3 size: 16 residues. Germline V lookup: CDR1 SGHAT, CDR2 FQNNGV. V was clipped by 1 base and J by 1 base, with 13 bases between them. Written as DNA, the CDR3 is TGTGCCAGCAGCTTAGTCGGTCGGGGAGGGAACACTGAAGCTTTCTTT. Amino acids: CASSLVGRGGNTEAFF. Variable domain in full (rest from reference TRBV11-2 and TRBJ1-1): EAGVAQSPRYKIIEKRQSVAFWCNPISGHATLYWYQQILGQGPKLLIQFQNNGVVDDSQLPKDRFSAERLKGVDSTLKIQPAKLEDSAVYLCASSLVGRGGNTEAFFGQGTRLTVV.

The V gene is TRBV5-1, the J gene TRBJ2-1; D remains ambiguous. V lost 6 bases and J 5 bases, leaving 12 bases between the germline ends. The CDR3 length is 13 residues. The germline V gene has CDR1 SGHRS and CDR2 YFSETQ. The CDR3 sequence: CASMVQANNEQFF. CDR3 DNA sequence: TGCGCCAGCATGGTTCAGGCCAACAATGAGCAGTTCTTC.

The gene calls are TRBV6-1 and TRBJ1-3; 7 nucleotides match TRBD1. Germline CDR1 and CDR2: MNHNS and SASEGT. With V trimmed by 7 bases and J by 4 bases, 10 bases remained unmatched. The CDR3 spans 15 residues. The DNA for the CDR3 is TGTGCCAGCACCCGAGAGGGGGCGAGCGGAAACACCATATATTTT. It codes for CASTREGASGNTIYF.

The chain links TRBV11-2 to TRBJ2-7, with 8 positions matching TRBD1. Per germline, CDR1 SGHAT and CDR2 FQNNGV. With V trimmed by 4 bases and J by 6 bases, 14 bases remained unmatched. CDR3 size: 16 residues. DNA of the CDR3: TGTGCCAGCAGCTCACCCAGACAGGGGATTGCGCGCGAGCAGTACTTC. It yields the protein CASSSPRQGIAREQYF.

The chain has TRBV4-2 and TRBJ2-5; 10 bases fit TRBD2. The CDR3 extends over 16 amino acids. Germline-derived CDR1 and CDR2 are LGHNA and YNFKEQ. Trimming took 3 bases from V and 4 from J; bases not matched to a gene: 8. The CDR3 DNA follows: TGTGCCAGCAGCCAGGTCAGCGGGGGGGCCGGAGAGACCCAGTACTTC. The encoded protein is CASSQVSGGAGETQYF.

The gene calls are TRBV5-1 and TRBJ2-2; 7 nucleotides agree with TRBD2. V lost 4 bases to trimming and J lost 4 bases; unmatched junction nucleotides: 7. CDR1 and CDR2 from the germline V gene are SGHRS and YFSETQ. This CDR3 has 15 amino acids. The DNA of the CDR3 is TGCGCCAGCAGCCCGGATGGGGGGGGCACCGGGGAGCTGTTTTTT. Translated: CASSPDGGGTGELFF.

CDR3 protein: CASSSGLPYQETQYF. For the CDR3, the DNA is TGTGCCAGCAGCTCGGGACTACCTTACCAAGAGACCCAGTACTTC. The rearrangement uses TRBV7-9 and TRBJ2-5; 7 nucleotides align to TRBD2. V lost 4 bases, J lost 0 bases, and 5 bases stayed unmatched. From germline, CDR1 is SEHNR and CDR2 FQNEAQ (reference sequence). CDR3 length: 15 amino acids.

V gene TRBV25-1 combines with J gene TRBJ2-1; 7 bases match TRBD2. Germline trimming cut 0 bases from V and 2 bases from J; bases unmatched to any gene: 10. The CDR3 runs 18 residues. Germline V gene sequence: CDR1 MGHDK, CDR2 SYGVNS. The CDR3 region is CASSEYFMRESPYNEQFF. CDR3 coding DNA: TGTGCCAGCAGTGAATATTTTATGCGGGAGTCCCCCTACAATGAGCAGTTCTTC. The full variable domain, its missing parts supplied by reference TRBV25-1 and TRBJ2-1, is EADIYQTPRYLVIGTGKKITLECSQTMGHDKMYWYQQDPGMELHLIHYSYGVNSTEKGDLSSESTVSRIRTEHFPLTLESARPSHTSQYLCASSEYFMRESPYNEQFFGPGTRLTVL.

The chain has TRBV5-5 and TRBJ1-3; 9 bases are a match to TRBD1. The CDR3 spans 15 residues. With 2 bases clipped from V and 8 bases from J, the junction kept 8 bases outside the gene matches. Germline assignment: CDR1 SGHKS and CDR2 YYEKEE (reference sequence). CDR3 coding DNA: TGTGCCAGCAGCTTCGCCCCGGACAGGGGTGACACCATATATTTT. Its translation: CASSFAPDRGDTIYF.

The chain uses TRBV10-3 and TRBJ1-6, with 8 bases aligning to TRBD1. The germline CDR1 and CDR2 sequences are ENHRY and SYGVKD. CDR3 size: 15 residues. The junction had 5 bases not matched to a gene; V was cut back by 5 bases and J by 5 bases. CDR3 in amino acids: CAISPGGSNNSPLHF. Written as DNA, the CDR3 is TGTGCCATCAGTCCAGGGGGCTCGAATAATTCACCCCTCCACTTT.

The V gene is TRBV10-3, the J gene TRBJ2-1, with 7 bases matching TRBD1. With 7 bases clipped from V and 7 bases from J, the junction kept 7 bases outside the gene matches. The length of the CDR3 is 13 residues. Looked up from germline, CDR1 is ENHRY and CDR2 is SYGVKD. CDR3 amino acids: CAITIGRGNEQFF. CDR3 nucleotide sequence: TGTGCCATCACGATAGGCAGGGGGAATGAGCAGTTCTTC.

This chain uses TRBV5-1 with TRBJ1-4, with TRBD1 matching 7 bases. The CDR3 loop spans 16 amino acids. Unmatched junction bases numbered 8, after V lost 4 bases and J lost 2 bases. From germline, CDR1 is SGHRS and CDR2 YFSETQ. The CDR3 spells CASSPGTARTNEKLFF. The CDR3 DNA reads TGCGCCAGCAGCCCCGGGACAGCTCGGACTAATGAAAAACTGTTTTTT.

The V call is TRBV7-9, the J call TRBJ1-2; D is undetermined. The CDR3 covers 14 residues. Trimming took 5 bases from V and 10 from J, leaving 20 bases between them. Per the germline V gene, CDR1 is SEHNR and CDR2 is FQNEAQ (reference sequence). The CDR3 region has the DNA TGTGCCAGCAGCCGAGAAGTAGGACTGAGCCTCTACACCTTC. This sequence encodes CASSREVGLSLYTF.

The chain recombines TRBV7-9 with TRBJ2-2; possibly TRBD2 for D (6 bases). The germline gives CDR1 SEHNR, CDR2 FQNEAQ (reference sequence). This CDR3 has 15 amino acids. Between the trimmed V and J ends, which lost 1 base and 2 bases, there was a span of 8 bases. CDR3 sequence: CASSLGGVNTGELFF. CDR3 nucleotide sequence: TGTGCCAGCAGCTTAGGGGGGGTCAACACCGGGGAGCTGTTTTTT.

The chain recombines TRBV6-5 with TRBJ2-5; 7 nucleotides align to TRBD1. The V gene's germline CDR1 is MNHEY and CDR2 SVGAGI. The CDR3 totals 14 residues. V lost 2 bases and J lost 5; bases outside the gene matches: 5. This chain's CDR3 is CASSYRDSTETQYF. CDR3 bases: TGTGCCAGCAGTTACCGGGACAGCACCGAGACCCAGTACTTC.

Regarding this clone: At one of its ends the junction is not consistent with the germline gene, which may arise from a read error. For the CDR3, the DNA is TGTGCTAGCAGCTCCGGGACAGGAGGAGAGACCCAGTACTTC. Translating it yields CASSSGTGGETQYF. The V call is TRBV7-7, the J call TRBJ2-5; 8 bases match TRBD1. CDR3 length equals 14 residues. The germline V gene encodes CDR1 SSHAT and CDR2 FNYEAQ (reference sequence).

This clone has more than one count but fewer than ten. The CDR3 sequence: CASSYDSGRSYEQYF. The CDR3 region has the DNA TGTGCCAGCAGTTACGATAGCGGGAGATCCTACGAGCAGTACTTC. This chain connects TRBV6-6 to TRBJ2-7; TRBD2 agrees at 9 bases. Trimming at V came to 2 bases and at J to 1 base, leaving 3 bases not matched to a gene. CDR3 length equals 15 residues. Germline V CDR1 and CDR2: MNHNY, SVGAGI (reference sequence).

The V and J genes are TRBV30 and TRBJ2-3; D perhaps matches TRBD2 (6 bases). V gave up 4 bases and J gave up 3 bases, with 17 bases separating them. There are 15 residues in the CDR3. The V gene's germline CDR1 is GTSNPN and CDR2 SVGIG (reference sequence). CDR3 loop: CAWNIGPRGTDTQYF. In DNA form, the CDR3 reads TGTGCCTGGAATATCGGACCCCGGGGGACAGATACGCAGTATTTT. Full variable domain (remainder filled in from reference TRBV30 and TRBJ2-3): SQTIHQWPATLVQPVGSPLSLECTVEGTSNPNLYWYRQAAGRGLQLLFYSVGIGQISSEVPQNLSASRPQDRQFILSSKKLLLSDSGFYLCAWNIGPRGTDTQYFGPGTRLTVL.

This clone occurred a few times. V usage is TRBV6-1 and J usage is TRBJ2-1; 11 bases are a match to TRBD2. Unmatched junction bases numbered 7, after V lost 4 bases and J lost 8 bases. CDR1 is MNHNS, CDR2 SASEGT, per germline. The CDR3 is 15 amino acids. CDR3 sequence: CASSGYSGRADEQFF. CDR3 nucleotides: TGTGCCAGCAGTGGGTATAGCGGGAGGGCCGATGAGCAGTTCTTC.

This rearrangement joins TRBV29-1 to TRBJ1-2; tentatively, D is TRBD1 (6 bases). Germline CDR1 is SQVTM and CDR2 is ANQGSEA. Trimming removed 4 bases from V and 1 base from J, with 10 bases in between. The CDR3 extends over 13 amino acids. CDR3: CSVAQGINYGYTF. In DNA, the CDR3 is TGCAGCGTTGCTCAGGGGATTAACTATGGCTACACCTTC.

This clone is a singleton in its sample. The chain has TRBV5-1 and TRBJ1-1; possibly TRBD1 for D (6 bases). Germline V CDR1 and CDR2: SGHRS, YFSETQ. The CDR3 loop spans 14 amino acids. V lost 1 base, J lost 4 bases, and 11 bases lay in between. The CDR3 coding sequence is TGCGCCAGCAGCTTGTTTCAGGGGACCACTGAAGCTTTCTTT. The encoded protein is CASSLFQGTTEAFF.

The chain employs TRBV5-1 and TRBJ1-3, with 8 positions matching TRBD1. Trimming at V came to 0 bases and at J to 0 bases, leaving 11 bases not matched to a gene. This CDR3 spans 19 amino acids. The germline gives CDR1 SGHRS, CDR2 YFSETQ. The DNA for the CDR3 is TGCGCCAGCAGCTTGGCGCAGGGGGCTCGAAAGACCTCTGGAAACACCATATATTTT. It yields the protein CASSLAQGARKTSGNTIYF.

The gene calls are TRBV6-5 and TRBJ1-6, with a weak D call TRBD1 (5 bases). The germline V gene has CDR1 MNHEY and CDR2 SVGAGI. Trimming took 5 bases from V and 5 from J, leaving 10 bases between them. The CDR3 covers 14 residues. For the CDR3, the DNA is TGTGCCAGCAGTCCGGGGGGAAATAATTCACCCCTCCACTTT. This sequence encodes CASSPGGNNSPLHF.